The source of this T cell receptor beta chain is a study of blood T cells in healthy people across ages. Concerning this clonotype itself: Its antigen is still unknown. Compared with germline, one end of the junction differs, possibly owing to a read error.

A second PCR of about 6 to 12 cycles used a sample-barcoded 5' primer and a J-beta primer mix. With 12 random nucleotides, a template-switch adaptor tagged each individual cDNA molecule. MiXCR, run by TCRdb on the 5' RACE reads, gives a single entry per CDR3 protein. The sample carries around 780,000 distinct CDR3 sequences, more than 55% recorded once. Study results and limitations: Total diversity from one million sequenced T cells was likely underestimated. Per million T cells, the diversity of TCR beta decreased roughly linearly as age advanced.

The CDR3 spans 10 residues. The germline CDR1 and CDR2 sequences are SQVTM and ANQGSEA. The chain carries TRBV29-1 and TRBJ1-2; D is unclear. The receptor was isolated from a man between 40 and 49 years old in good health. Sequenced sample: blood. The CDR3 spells CSVEGNGYTF. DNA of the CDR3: TGCAGCGTGGAAGGAAATGGCTACACCTTC.